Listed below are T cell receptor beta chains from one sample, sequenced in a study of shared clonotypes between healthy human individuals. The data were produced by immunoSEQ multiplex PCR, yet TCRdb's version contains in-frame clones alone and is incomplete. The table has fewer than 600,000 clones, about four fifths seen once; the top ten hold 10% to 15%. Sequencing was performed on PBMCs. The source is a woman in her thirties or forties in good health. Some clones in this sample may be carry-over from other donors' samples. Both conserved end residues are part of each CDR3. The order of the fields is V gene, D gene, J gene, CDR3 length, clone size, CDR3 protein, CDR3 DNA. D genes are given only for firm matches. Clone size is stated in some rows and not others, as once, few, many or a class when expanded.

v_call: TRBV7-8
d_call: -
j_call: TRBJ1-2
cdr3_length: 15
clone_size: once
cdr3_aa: CASSLQGPTNYGYTF
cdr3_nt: TGTGCCAGCAGCTTACAGGGTCCCACTAACTATGGCTACACCTTC

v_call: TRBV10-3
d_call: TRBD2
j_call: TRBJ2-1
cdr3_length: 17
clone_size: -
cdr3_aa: CAISDRGRSGRANEQFF
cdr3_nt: TGTGCCATCAGTGACAGGGGGCGAAGCGGGAGGGCCAATGAGCAGTTCTTC

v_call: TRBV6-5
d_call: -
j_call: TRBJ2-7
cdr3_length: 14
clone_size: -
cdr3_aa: CASSRARSSYEQYF
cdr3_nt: TGTGCCAGCAGTCGGGCCAGGAGCTCCTACGAGCAGTACTTC

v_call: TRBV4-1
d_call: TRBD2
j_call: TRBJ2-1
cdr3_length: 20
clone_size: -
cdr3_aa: CASSQGGLAGNFYKSNEQFF
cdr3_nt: TGCGCCAGCAGCCAGGGGGGACTAGCGGGAAATTTCTACAAGAGCAATGAGCAGTTCTTC

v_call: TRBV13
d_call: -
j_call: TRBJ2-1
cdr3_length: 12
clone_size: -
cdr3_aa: CASSLDPGEEFF
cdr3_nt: TGTGCCAGCAGCTTAGATCCAGGGGAGGAGTTCTTC

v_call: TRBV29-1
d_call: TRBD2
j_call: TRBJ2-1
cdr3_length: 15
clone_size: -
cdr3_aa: CSVQQTSGSSDEQFF
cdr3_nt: TGCAGCGTGCAACAGACTAGCGGGAGTAGTGATGAGCAGTTCTTC

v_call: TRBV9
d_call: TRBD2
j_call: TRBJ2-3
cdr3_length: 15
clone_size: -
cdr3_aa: CASSGREGLGDTQYF
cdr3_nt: TGTGCCAGCAGCGGTAGGGAGGGCCTTGGAGATACGCAGTATTTT

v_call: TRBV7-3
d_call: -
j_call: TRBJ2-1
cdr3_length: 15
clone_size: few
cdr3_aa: CASSLNGEPYNEQFF
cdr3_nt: TGTGCCAGCAGCTTAAACGGGGAGCCCTACAATGAGCAGTTCTTC

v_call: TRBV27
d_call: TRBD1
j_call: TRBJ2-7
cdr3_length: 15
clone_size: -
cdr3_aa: CASSLSDRASYEQYF
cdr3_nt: TGTGCCAGCAGTTTATCCGACAGGGCCTCCTACGAGCAGTACTTC

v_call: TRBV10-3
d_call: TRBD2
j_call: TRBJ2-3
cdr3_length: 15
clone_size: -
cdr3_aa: CAIRAGAGEFATQYF
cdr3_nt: TGTGCCATCCGGGCGGGAGCGGGAGAATTTGCTACGCAGTATTTT

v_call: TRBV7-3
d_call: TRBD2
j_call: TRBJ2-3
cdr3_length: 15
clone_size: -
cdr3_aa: CASSLLAGGTDTQYF
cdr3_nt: TGTGCCAGCAGCTTGCTAGCGGGTGGCACAGATACGCAGTATTTT

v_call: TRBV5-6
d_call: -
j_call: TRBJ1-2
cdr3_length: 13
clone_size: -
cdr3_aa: CASSGSWVYGYTF
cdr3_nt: TGTGCCAGCAGCGGGTCCTGGGTGTATGGCTACACCTTC

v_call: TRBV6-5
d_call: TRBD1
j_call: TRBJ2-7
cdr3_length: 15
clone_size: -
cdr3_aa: CASSYSGTGGYEQYF
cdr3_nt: TGTGCCAGCAGTTACTCCGGGACAGGGGGCTACGAGCAGTACTTC

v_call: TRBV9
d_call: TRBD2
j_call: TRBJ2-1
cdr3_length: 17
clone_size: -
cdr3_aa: CASSPGGTSGRYNEQFF
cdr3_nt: TGTGCCAGCAGCCCGGGGGGGACTAGCGGGAGATACAATGAGCAGTTCTTC